This is a list of T cell receptor beta chains from one sample in a study of CD8 T cells in Susac syndrome. TCRdb recomputed calls from the immunoSEQ multiplex PCR reads with MiXCR, one row per CDR3 protein. The sample carries roughly 200,000 distinct CDR3 sequences, approximately 94% recorded once. The sample consisted of CD4+ T cells from PBMCs. These receptor sequences come from a human donor with Susac syndrome. The CDR3 runs from the conserved cysteine through the conserved F or W. The order of the fields is V gene, clone size, J gene, D gene, CDR3 DNA, CDR3 protein. The D gene is left open where the match is weak. A row's size may be missing; if present it is once, few, many or a size class.

v_gene: TRBV7-9; abundance: NA; j_gene: TRBJ2-7; d_gene: NA; CDR3nt: TGTGCCAGCAGCCAGGGGATCGAGCAGTACTTC; CDR3aa: CASSQGIEQYF
v_gene: TRBV7-3; abundance: NA; j_gene: TRBJ2-1; d_gene: TRBD2; CDR3nt: TGTGCCAGCAGCTTAATGGGTAGCGGGAACGACAATGAGCAGTTCTTC; CDR3aa: CASSLMGSGNDNEQFF
v_gene: TRBV29-1; abundance: NA; j_gene: TRBJ2-4; d_gene: NA; CDR3nt: TGCAGCATCATCCAGGGATCTGCCAAAAACATTCAGTACTTC; CDR3aa: CSIIQGSAKNIQYF
v_gene: TRBV4-3; abundance: once; j_gene: TRBJ2-3; d_gene: TRBD2; CDR3nt: TGCGCCAGCAGCCAAGATACGGCGGGGGGCCTTGGTACGCAGTATTTT; CDR3aa: CASSQDTAGGLGTQYF
v_gene: TRBV4-2; abundance: NA; j_gene: TRBJ2-3; d_gene: TRBD2; CDR3nt: TGTGCCAGCAGCCAACCCGGGACTAGCGGGGGAGATACGCAGTATTTT; CDR3aa: CASSQPGTSGGDTQYF
v_gene: TRBV6-5; abundance: NA; j_gene: TRBJ1-2; d_gene: NA; CDR3nt: TGTGCCAGCAGATTCCGAGGGGGGGCTGGCTACACCTTC; CDR3aa: CASRFRGGAGYTF
v_gene: TRBV7-2; abundance: NA; j_gene: TRBJ2-2; d_gene: NA; CDR3nt: TGTGCCAGCCTTGGGTTCGCGAACACCGGGGAGCTGTTTTTT; CDR3aa: CASLGFANTGELFF
v_gene: TRBV11-2; abundance: NA; j_gene: TRBJ1-2; d_gene: NA; CDR3nt: TGTGCCAGCAGCTTAGATGAGAGACGCTATGGCTACACCTTC; CDR3aa: CASSLDERRYGYTF
v_gene: TRBV19; abundance: NA; j_gene: TRBJ1-1; d_gene: NA; CDR3nt: TGTGCCAGTAGTATGTCGGGGTTGGCGACTGAAGCTTTCTTT; CDR3aa: CASSMSGLATEAFF
v_gene: TRBV7-3; abundance: few; j_gene: TRBJ2-3; d_gene: NA; CDR3nt: TGTGCCAGCAGCTTGGGAGGACGCACAGATACGCAGTATTTT; CDR3aa: CASSLGGRTDTQYF
v_gene: TRBV9; abundance: NA; j_gene: TRBJ2-5; d_gene: NA; CDR3nt: TGTGCCAGCAGCGTAGCCGGGGGCCGGGCCCAGTACTTC; CDR3aa: CASSVAGGRAQYF
v_gene: TRBV20-1; abundance: NA; j_gene: TRBJ1-3; d_gene: NA; CDR3nt: TGCAGTGCTAGTGACCCGGGGTACGGAAACACCATATATTTT; CDR3aa: CSASDPGYGNTIYF
v_gene: TRBV7-2; abundance: NA; j_gene: TRBJ1-5; d_gene: NA; CDR3nt: TGTGCCAGCAGCTTCGGGACACCCCTGGAGCCCCAGCATTTT; CDR3aa: CASSFGTPLEPQHF
v_gene: TRBV20-1; abundance: NA; j_gene: TRBJ2-3; d_gene: NA; CDR3nt: TGCAGTGCTAGTAGGGGGGCCGTCACAGATACGCAGTATTTT; CDR3aa: CSASRGAVTDTQYF
v_gene: TRBV25-1; abundance: NA; j_gene: TRBJ2-5; d_gene: NA; CDR3nt: TGTGCCAGCGGCCCCGGGAGCCGCCAAGAGACCCAGTACTTC; CDR3aa: CASGPGSRQETQYF
v_gene: TRBV20-1; abundance: few; j_gene: TRBJ1-2; d_gene: TRBD1; CDR3nt: TGCAGTGCTAGGGCAGGGGGCTATGGCTACACCTTC; CDR3aa: CSARAGGYGYTF
v_gene: TRBV7-2; abundance: NA; j_gene: TRBJ2-6; d_gene: NA; CDR3nt: TGTGCCAGCAGAACAGGGTACGAGGCCAACGTCCTGACTTTC; CDR3aa: CASRTGYEANVLTF
v_gene: TRBV20-1; abundance: NA; j_gene: TRBJ2-5; d_gene: NA; CDR3nt: TGCAGTGCTAGTGTAGCAGGGTCGATGTACCAAGAGACCCAGTACTTC; CDR3aa: CSASVAGSMYQETQYF
v_gene: TRBV5-4; abundance: NA; j_gene: TRBJ1-4; d_gene: NA; CDR3nt: TGTGCCAGCAGCTTAGACGGGATTTTCAATGAAAAACTGTTTTTT; CDR3aa: CASSLDGIFNEKLFF
v_gene: TRBV29-1; abundance: NA; j_gene: TRBJ1-2; d_gene: TRBD1; CDR3nt: TGCAGCGGGCTAGCTCCGGGACAGAGCTATGGCTACACCTTC; CDR3aa: CSGLAPGQSYGYTF
v_gene: TRBV5-6; abundance: NA; j_gene: TRBJ2-5; d_gene: NA; CDR3nt: TGTGCCAGCAGCTTAGGGACTTCGCAAGAGACCCAGTACTTC; CDR3aa: CASSLGTSQETQYF
v_gene: TRBV3-1; abundance: NA; j_gene: TRBJ1-5; d_gene: NA; CDR3nt: TGTGCCAGCAGTCGAATAGGACAGCCCCAGCATTTT; CDR3aa: CASSRIGQPQHF
v_gene: TRBV5-4; abundance: NA; j_gene: TRBJ2-7; d_gene: TRBD2; CDR3nt: TGTGCCAGCAGCTTTAGCGGGGGGTCCTACGAGCAGTACTTC; CDR3aa: CASSFSGGSYEQYF
v_gene: TRBV10-3; abundance: NA; j_gene: TRBJ2-1; d_gene: TRBD2; CDR3nt: TGTGCCATCCAGCGCACTAGCGGGGTGAATGAGCAGTTCTTC; CDR3aa: CAIQRTSGVNEQFF
v_gene: TRBV5-1; abundance: NA; j_gene: TRBJ1-6; d_gene: TRBD1; CDR3nt: TGCGCCAGCAGCACGACAGGGGTGGACTCACCCCTCCACTTT; CDR3aa: CASSTTGVDSPLHF
v_gene: TRBV3-1; abundance: NA; j_gene: TRBJ1-1; d_gene: NA; CDR3nt: TGTGCCAGCAGTCCCGGTTCTACCAGAACTGAAGCTTTCTTT; CDR3aa: CASSPGSTRTEAFF
v_gene: TRBV28; abundance: NA; j_gene: TRBJ2-1; d_gene: NA; CDR3nt: TGTGCCAGCAGTTTTGACTCTTTGTACAATGAGCAGTTCTTC; CDR3aa: CASSFDSLYNEQFF
v_gene: TRBV6-5; abundance: NA; j_gene: TRBJ2-1; d_gene: NA; CDR3nt: TGTGCCAGCAGTTCCCGATCATCATCCGAGGGCTACAATGAGCAGTTCTTC; CDR3aa: CASSSRSSSEGYNEQFF
v_gene: TRBV12-3/TRBV12-4; abundance: NA; j_gene: TRBJ1-1; d_gene: TRBD1; CDR3nt: TGTGCCAGCAGTCTGACAGGGTTCACTGAAGCTTTCTTT; CDR3aa: CASSLTGFTEAFF
v_gene: TRBV5-4; abundance: NA; j_gene: TRBJ2-2; d_gene: NA; CDR3nt: TGTGCCAGCAGCTCTTCTACCACGAACACCGGGGAGCTGTTTTTT; CDR3aa: CASSSSTTNTGELFF